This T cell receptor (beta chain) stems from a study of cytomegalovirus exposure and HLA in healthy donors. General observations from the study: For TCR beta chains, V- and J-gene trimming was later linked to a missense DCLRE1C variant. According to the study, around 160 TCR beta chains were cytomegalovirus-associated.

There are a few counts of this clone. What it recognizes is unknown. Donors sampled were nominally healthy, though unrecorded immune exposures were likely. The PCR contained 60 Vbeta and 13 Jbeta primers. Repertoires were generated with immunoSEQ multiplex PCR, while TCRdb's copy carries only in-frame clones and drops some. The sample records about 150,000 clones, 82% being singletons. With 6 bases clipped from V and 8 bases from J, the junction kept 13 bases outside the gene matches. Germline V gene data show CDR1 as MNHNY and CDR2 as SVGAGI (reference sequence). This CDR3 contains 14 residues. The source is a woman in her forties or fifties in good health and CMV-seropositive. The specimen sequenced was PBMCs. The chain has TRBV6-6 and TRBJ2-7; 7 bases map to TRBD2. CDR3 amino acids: CASRDGTTERKQYF. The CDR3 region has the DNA TGTGCCAGCAGAGACGGGACTACCGAGCGAAAGCAGTACTTC.